The 9 T cell receptor beta chains below come from one sample, sequenced in a study of blood T cell repertoires in COVID-19. TCRdb keeps only in-frame clones here, not all; method: immunoSEQ multiplex PCR. Here the sample spans over 120,000 clones, over 80% being singletons. The source material was PBMCs or T cells enriched from blood (not recorded which). All receptors derive from a man in his sixties who had recovered from COVID-19.

This sequence joins TRBV6-5 and TRBJ2-5, with TRBD2 as a possible D gene (5 bases). The CDR3 extends over 13 amino acids. Germline CDR1 is MNHEY and CDR2 is SVGAGI. Trimming stripped 6 bases from V and 4 bases from J, with 12 bases between. The DNA of the CDR3 is TGTGCCAGCAGCTCCCGGAGGAGAGAGACCCAGTACTTC. Translation: CASSSRRRETQYF.

Only one count was recorded for this clone. V is TRBV30 and J is TRBJ2-3; tentatively, D is TRBD2 (6 bases). The CDR3 is 14 amino acids. V lost 0 bases, J lost 6 bases, and 13 bases lay in between. The germline V gene has CDR1 GTSNPN and CDR2 SVGIG (reference sequence). The CDR3 reads CAWSVPRGRDTQYF. The CDR3 DNA follows: TGTGCCTGGAGTGTACCGCGGGGTCGGGATACGCAGTATTTT.

Worth noting for this clone: At the DNA level, this CDR3 is encoded by other sequences in the same sample as well. This chain links TRBV6-1 with TRBJ1-2; D is ambiguous. CDR3 size: 13 residues. Germline CDR1 and CDR2: MNHNS and SASEGT. Trimming shortened V by 2 bases and J by 2 bases, and 6 bases separated the two germline ends. This CDR3 reads CASSESGNYGYTF. The CDR3 nucleotides read TGTGCCAGCAGTGAATCGGGGAACTATGGCTACACCTTC.

This chain links TRBV6-4 with TRBJ1-1; D is ambiguous. Germline assignment: CDR1 MRHNA and CDR2 SNTAGT. The CDR3 is made up of 13 amino acids. With 4 bases removed from V and 1 base from J, the gap between germline ends came to 7 bases. This CDR3 is CASSVRENTEAFF. CDR3 bases: TGTGCCAGCAGTGTCCGAGAGAACACTGAAGCTTTCTTT.

The gene calls are TRBV2 and TRBJ2-1, with a tentative D call TRBD1 (6 bases). V dropped 3 bases and J dropped 6 bases, with 6 bases sitting between them. The CDR3 runs 12 residues. CDR1 SNHLY and CDR2 FYNNEI come from the germline V gene. CDR3 amino acids: CASSDRGNEQFF. Written as DNA, the CDR3 is TGTGCCAGCAGTGACAGGGGCAATGAGCAGTTCTTC.

The J gene is TRBJ1-2, the V gene TRBV18; D is unclear. The CDR3 contains 13 residues. CDR1 is KGHSH and CDR2 is LQKENI in the germline V gene. V lost 2 bases to trimming and J lost 2 bases, with 6 bases between them. The CDR3, as DNA: TGTGCCAGCTCACCAGAGAGAAACTATGGCTACACCTTC. It encodes CASSPERNYGYTF.

The V and J genes are TRBV29-1 and TRBJ1-1; 8 nucleotides line up with TRBD1. Trimming at V came to 7 bases and at J to 3 bases, leaving 7 bases not matched to a gene. This CDR3 is built from 13 residues. Germline V gene lookup returns CDR1 SQVTM and CDR2 ANQGSEA. The CDR3 region has the DNA TGCAGCGCTGCCCAGGGGGCAGACACTGAAGCTTTCTTT. As protein: CSAAQGADTEAFF.

The rearrangement uses TRBV19 and TRBJ2-2, with 9 bases identical to TRBD1. CDR1 is LNHDA and CDR2 is SQIVND in the germline V gene (reference sequence). The V gene end was trimmed by 9 bases and the J gene end by 4 bases; junction bases not matched to a gene: 6. This CDR3 spans 14 amino acids. The DNA of the CDR3 is TGTGCCAGCACCGGGACAGGGTCCACCGGGGAGCTGTTTTTT. Translated, it gives CASTGTGSTGELFF. Using reference TRBV19 and TRBJ2-2 for the parts outside the CDR3, the full variable domain is DGGITQSPKYLFRKEGQNVTLSCEQNLNHDAMYWYRQDPGQGLRLIYYSQIVNDFQKGDIAEGYSVSREKKESFPLTVTSAQKNPTAFYLCASTGTGSTGELFFGEGSRLTVL.

This clone was detected a few times. This rearrangement joins TRBV7-8 to TRBJ1-2; 7 nucleotides align to TRBD1. The CDR3 has 15 amino acids. V lost 2 bases and J lost 7; bases outside the gene matches: 10. Germline CDR1 is SGHVS and CDR2 is FQNEAQ. In DNA, the CDR3 is TGTGCCAGCAGCTTAAGACAGGGAACAGGCACTGGCTACACCTTC. It encodes CASSLRQGTGTGYTF.